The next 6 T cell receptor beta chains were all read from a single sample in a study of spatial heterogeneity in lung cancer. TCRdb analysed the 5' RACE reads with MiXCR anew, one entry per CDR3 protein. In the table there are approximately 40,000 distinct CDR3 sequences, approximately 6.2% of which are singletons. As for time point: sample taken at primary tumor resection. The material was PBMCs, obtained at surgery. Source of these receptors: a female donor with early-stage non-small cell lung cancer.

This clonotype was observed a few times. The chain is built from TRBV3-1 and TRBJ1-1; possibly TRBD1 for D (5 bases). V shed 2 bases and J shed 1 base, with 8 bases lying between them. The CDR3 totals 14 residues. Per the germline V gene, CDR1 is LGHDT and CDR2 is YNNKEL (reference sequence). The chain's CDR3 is CASSQRQKNTEAFF. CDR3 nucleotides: TGTGCCAGCAGCCAAAGACAGAAGAACACTGAAGCTTTCTTT.

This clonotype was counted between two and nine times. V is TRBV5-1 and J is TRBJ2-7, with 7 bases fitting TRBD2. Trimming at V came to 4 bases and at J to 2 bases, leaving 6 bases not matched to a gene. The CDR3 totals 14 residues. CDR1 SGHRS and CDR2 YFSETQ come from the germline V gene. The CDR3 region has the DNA TGCGCCAGCAGCGCAAGGGGAGGGCCCTACGAGCAGTACTTC. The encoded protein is CASSARGGPYEQYF.

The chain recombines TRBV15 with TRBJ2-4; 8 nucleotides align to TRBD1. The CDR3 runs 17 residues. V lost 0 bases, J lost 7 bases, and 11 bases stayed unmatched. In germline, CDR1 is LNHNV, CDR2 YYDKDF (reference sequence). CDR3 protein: CATSRDQAGGGNNIQYF. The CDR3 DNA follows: TGTGCCACCAGCAGAGATCAAGCAGGGGGCGGGAATAACATTCAGTACTTC.

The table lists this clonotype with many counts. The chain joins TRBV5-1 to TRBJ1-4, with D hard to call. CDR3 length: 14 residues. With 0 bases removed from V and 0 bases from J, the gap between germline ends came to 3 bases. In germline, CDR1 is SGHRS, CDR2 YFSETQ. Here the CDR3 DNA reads TGCGCCAGCAGCTTGGCTGCAACTAATGAAAAACTGTTTTTT. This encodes CASSLAATNEKLFF.

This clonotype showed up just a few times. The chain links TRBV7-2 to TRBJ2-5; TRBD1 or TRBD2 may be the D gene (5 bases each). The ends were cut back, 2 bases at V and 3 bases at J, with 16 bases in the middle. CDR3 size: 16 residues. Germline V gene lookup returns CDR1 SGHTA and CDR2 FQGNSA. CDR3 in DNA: TGTGCCAGCAGCTTATCCGGGACCACCTCGAAAGAGACCCAGTACTTC. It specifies CASSLSGTTSKETQYF.

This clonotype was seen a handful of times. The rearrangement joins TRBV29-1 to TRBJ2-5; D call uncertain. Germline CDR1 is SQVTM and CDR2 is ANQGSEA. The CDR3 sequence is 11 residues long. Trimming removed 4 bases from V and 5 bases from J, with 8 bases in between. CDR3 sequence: CSVGFLETQYF. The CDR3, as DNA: TGCAGCGTTGGGTTTCTGGAGACCCAGTACTTC.